This entry lists 8 T cell receptor beta chains sequenced from one sample in a study of blood T cells in healthy people across ages. Next came a second PCR, run for roughly 6 to 11 cycles, which used a sample-barcoded 5' primer along with a J-beta primer mix. TCRdb redid the calling of the 5' RACE reads with MiXCR, one entry per CDR3 protein. The table shows about 1,800,000 distinct CDR3 sequences, with 28% occurring only once. Sample: blood. The source of these receptors is a young woman in good health.

This clonotype was counted at least ten times. J is TRBJ2-7 and V is TRBV6-5; D possibly corresponds to TRBD2 (5 bases). V lost 6 bases, J lost 1 base, and 13 bases lay in between. The CDR3 extends over 14 amino acids. The germline V gene has CDR1 MNHEY and CDR2 SVGAGI. The CDR3, as DNA: TGTGCCAGCAGCAACGGAGGCGGTTCCTACGAGCAGTACTTC. It is translated as CASSNGGGSYEQYF.

This clonotype turned up a few times. A much larger clone is a single base away; this may be a read error. The chain recombines TRBV6-5 with TRBJ1-2, with D hard to call. The length of the CDR3 is 14 residues. The ends were cut back, 4 bases at V and 3 bases at J, with 12 bases in the middle. Germline V lookup: CDR1 MNHEY, CDR2 SVGAGI. The CDR3 DNA reads TGTGCCAGCAGTTGCCAGGACGGAGACTATGGCTACACCTTC. Translating gives CASSCQDGDYGYTF.

The chain employs TRBV9 and TRBJ2-2; 8 bases map to TRBD2. J lost 6 bases, V lost 5 bases, and 9 bases had no gene match. This CDR3 contains 15 residues. The V gene's germline CDR1 is SGDLS and CDR2 YYNGEE. The CDR3 coding sequence is TGTGCCAGCAGGGTACTAGCGGAAGGGGCCGGGGAGCTGTTTTTT. Translating gives CASRVLAEGAGELFF.

V gene TRBV5-5 combines with J gene TRBJ2-7, with TRBD1 matching 10 bases. V trimming: 2 bases; J trimming: 6 bases; junction bases outside the gene matches: 11. Germline CDR1 and CDR2: SGHKS and YYEKEE (reference sequence). This CDR3 region has 16 residues. Written as DNA, the CDR3 is TGTGCCAGCAGCTTCATTACCGGGACAGGGGACTCCGAGCAGTACTTC. Translated: CASSFITGTGDSEQYF. The whole variable domain, filled in from reference TRBV5-5 and TRBJ2-7, reads DAGVTQSPTHLIKTRGQQVTLRCSPISGHKSVSWYQQVLGQGPQFIFQYYEKEERGRGNFPDRFSARQFPNYSSELNVNALLLGDSALYLCASSFITGTGDSEQYFGPGTRLTVT.

The gene calls are TRBV2 and TRBJ1-5; perhaps TRBD1 as D (6 bases). The germline V and J ends were trimmed by 3 bases and 0 bases, with 12 bases remaining between them. The germline V gene has CDR1 SNHLY and CDR2 FYNNEI. The length of the CDR3 is 16 residues. The CDR3 spells CASSEGTSYSNQPQHF. The CDR3 bases are TGTGCCAGCAGTGAGGGGACAAGCTATAGCAATCAGCCCCAGCATTTT.

This chain connects TRBV20-1 to TRBJ2-7, with D perhaps matching TRBD1 or TRBD2 (5 bases each). Germline CDR1 is DFQATT and CDR2 is SNEGSKA (reference sequence). The CDR3 is made up of 12 amino acids. Trimming pared 6 bases from V and 6 bases from J, leaving 15 bases between. The CDR3 spells CSAVRGRLEQYF. The CDR3 DNA sequence: TGCAGTGCAGTAAGGGGACGCCTCGAGCAGTACTTC.

The chain is built from TRBV20-1 and TRBJ2-5; D perhaps matches TRBD1 (6 bases). The end of the DNA is better explained by TRBJ2-7, so the J call may be wrong. The CDR3 totals 13 residues. The germline V gene encodes CDR1 DFQATT and CDR2 SNEGSKA (reference sequence). The CDR3 DNA sequence: TGCAGTGCTAGTGGCAGGGGCAACTACGAGCAGTACTTC. Translation: CSASGRGNYEQYF.

This clonotype was seen a few times. The gene calls are TRBV20-1 and TRBJ2-1, with D maybe TRBD2 (6 bases). CDR1 is DFQATT and CDR2 is SNEGSKA in the germline V gene (reference sequence). CDR3 length: 14 residues. V lost 4 bases to trimming and J lost 1 base, with 11 bases between them. CDR3 sequence: CSANGRRSYNEQFF. In DNA, the CDR3 is TGCAGTGCTAACGGGAGAAGGTCCTACAATGAGCAGTTCTTC.